The 11 T cell receptor beta chains below come from one sample, sequenced in a study of blood T cell repertoires in COVID-19. Clones were sequenced by immunoSEQ multiplex PCR, and TCRdb holds only the in-frame ones, with some missing. In the table there are about 81,000 clones, approximately 86% of which are singletons. The specimen sequenced was peripheral blood. These receptors came from a man between 70 and 80 years old with acute or convalescent COVID-19.

The chain links TRBV9 to TRBJ2-1, with 11 bases fitting TRBD2. Germline CDR1 SGDLS, CDR2 YYNGEE. CDR3 length equals 16 residues. V lost 0 bases and J lost 7; bases outside the gene matches: 6. CDR3 loop: CASSVVAGGQGNEQFF. The CDR3 region has the DNA TGTGCCAGCAGCGTAGTAGCGGGGGGGCAGGGGAATGAGCAGTTCTTC.

The gene calls are TRBV21-1 and TRBJ2-1; TRBD1, the table's D call, lacks a check against the DNA. TRBV21-1 is designated a pseudogene. This CDR3 comprises 16 residues. The CDR3 loop is CASSKAGTGGYNEQFF. CDR3 DNA: TGTGCCAGCAGCAAAGCCGGGACAGGGGGCTACAATGAGCAGTTCTTC.

V and J are TRBV18 and TRBJ2-6, with no clear D. From germline, CDR1 is KGHSH and CDR2 LQKENI. With 2 bases removed from V and 0 bases from J, the gap between germline ends came to 11 bases. The CDR3 totals 17 residues. The CDR3 region is CASSPLTLTSGANVLTF. The CDR3 coding sequence is TGTGCCAGCTCACCATTGACACTGACCTCTGGGGCCAACGTCCTGACTTTC.

The chain combines TRBV5-1 with TRBJ1-1; tentatively, D is TRBD1 (6 bases). The CDR3 has 13 amino acids. CDR1 is SGHRS and CDR2 is YFSETQ in the germline V gene. V lost 0 bases and J lost 6, with 9 bases in between. Here the CDR3 reads CASSLVWTAEAFF. CDR3 coding DNA: TGCGCCAGCAGCTTGGTGTGGACAGCTGAAGCTTTCTTT.

The chain links TRBV20-1 to TRBJ1-1; 8 nucleotides align to TRBD1. Germline loops: CDR1 DFQATT, CDR2 SNEGSKA (reference sequence). V shed 6 bases and J 11 bases; nucleotides not matched to a gene: 8. The CDR3 extends over 11 amino acids. The chain's CDR3 is CSAGQGLMAFF. The CDR3 region has the DNA TGCAGTGCCGGACAGGGTTTGATGGCTTTCTTT.

The CDR3 here is CASSEFSSSGRVGNNEQFF. Written as DNA, the CDR3 is TGTGCCAGCAGCGAATTTTCTAGTAGCGGGAGGGTCGGTAACAATGAGCAGTTCTTC. This chain links TRBV5-4 with TRBJ2-1, with 11 positions matching TRBD2. Germline CDR1 SGHNT, CDR2 YYREEE (reference sequence). CDR3 length equals 19 residues. Losses at the gene ends were 4 bases for V and 5 bases for J; bases not matched to a gene: 17.

In this sample, this clone turned up once. The genes are TRBV28 and TRBJ2-5, with 10 bases that match TRBD2. Looked up from germline, CDR1 is MDHEN and CDR2 is SYDVKM. The CDR3 is 16 residues long. V was pared by 4 bases and J by 4 bases, with 9 bases of the junction left unmatched. The CDR3 sequence is CASSSLGTSDLETQYF. The CDR3 nucleotides are TGTGCCAGCAGTTCCCTCGGGACTAGCGATCTAGAGACCCAGTACTTC.

This rearrangement joins TRBV6-6 to TRBJ1-2; D is unresolved. The CDR3 covers 12 residues. Germline CDR1 is MNHNY and CDR2 is SVGAGI (reference sequence). V lost 6 bases and J lost 3, with 8 bases in between. The CDR3 DNA sequence: TGTGCCAGCAGCGAACAGTACTATGGCTACACCTTC. It translates to CASSEQYYGYTF.

CDR3 in amino acids: CASSQDWGGDNQHF. Here the CDR3 DNA reads TGCGCCAGCAGCCAAGATTGGGGGGGGGACAACCAGCATTTT. The chain is built from TRBV4-1 and TRBJ1-5, with a possible D match to TRBD1 (6 bases). The CDR3 is 14 amino acids. Per germline, CDR1 MGHRA and CDR2 YSYEKL. The V end was cut by 0 bases, the J end by 12 bases, with 15 bases between.

The chain carries TRBV18 and TRBJ2-7, with TRBD1 matching 8 bases. Trimming removed 1 base from V and 7 bases from J; junction bases left unmatched: 6. This CDR3 has 14 amino acids. Germline V gene sequence: CDR1 KGHSH, CDR2 LQKENI. The CDR3 region has the DNA TGTGCCAGCTCACCACTGCCAGGGGGCGGGGAGCAGTACTTC. It encodes CASSPLPGGGEQYF.

The chain combines TRBV10-1 with TRBJ1-1; D is unclear. The germline V and J ends were trimmed by 0 bases and 7 bases, with 9 bases remaining between them. Germline loops: CDR1 WNHNN, CDR2 SYGVQD (reference sequence). This CDR3 region has 13 residues. The CDR3 here is CASSESAGSEAFF. CDR3 DNA: TGCGCCAGCAGTGAGTCGGCAGGTAGTGAAGCTTTCTTT.